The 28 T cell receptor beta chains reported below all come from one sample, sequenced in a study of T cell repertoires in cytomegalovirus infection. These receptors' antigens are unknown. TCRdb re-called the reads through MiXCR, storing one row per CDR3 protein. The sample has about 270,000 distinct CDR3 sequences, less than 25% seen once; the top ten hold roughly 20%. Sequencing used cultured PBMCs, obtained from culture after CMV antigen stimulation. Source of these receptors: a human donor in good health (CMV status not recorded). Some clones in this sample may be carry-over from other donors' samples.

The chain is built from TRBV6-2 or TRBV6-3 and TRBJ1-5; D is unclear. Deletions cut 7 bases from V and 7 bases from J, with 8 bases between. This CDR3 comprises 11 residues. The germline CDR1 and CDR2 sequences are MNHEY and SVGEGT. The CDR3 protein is CASTDGQPQHF. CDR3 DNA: TGTGCCAGCACAGACGGGCAGCCCCAGCATTTT.

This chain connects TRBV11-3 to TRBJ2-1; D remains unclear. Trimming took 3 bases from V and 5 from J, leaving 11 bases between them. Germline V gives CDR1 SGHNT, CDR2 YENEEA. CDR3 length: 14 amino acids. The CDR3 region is CASSLVQNHNEQFF. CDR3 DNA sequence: TGTGCCAGCAGCTTGGTCCAGAACCACAATGAGCAGTTCTTC.

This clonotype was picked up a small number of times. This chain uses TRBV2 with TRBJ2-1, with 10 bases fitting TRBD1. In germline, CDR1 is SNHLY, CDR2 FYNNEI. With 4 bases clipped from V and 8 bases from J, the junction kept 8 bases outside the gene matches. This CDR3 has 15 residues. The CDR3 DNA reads TGTGCCAGCAGTGTCACGACAGGGGGCATGTATGAGCAGTTCTTC. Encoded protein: CASSVTTGGMYEQFF.

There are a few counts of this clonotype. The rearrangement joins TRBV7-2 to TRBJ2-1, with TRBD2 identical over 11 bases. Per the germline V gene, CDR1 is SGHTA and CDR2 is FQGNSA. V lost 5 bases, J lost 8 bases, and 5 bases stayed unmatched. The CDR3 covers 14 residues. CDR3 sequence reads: CASSPSGRKHEQFF. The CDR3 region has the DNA TGTGCCAGCAGCCCTAGCGGGAGGAAGCATGAGCAGTTCTTC.

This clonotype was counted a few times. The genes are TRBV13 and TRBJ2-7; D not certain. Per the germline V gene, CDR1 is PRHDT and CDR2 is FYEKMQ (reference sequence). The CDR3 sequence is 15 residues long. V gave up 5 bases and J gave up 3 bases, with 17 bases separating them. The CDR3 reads CASSPPSRVNYEQYF. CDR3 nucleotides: TGTGCCAGCAGCCCCCCCAGTCGCGTTAACTACGAGCAGTACTTC.

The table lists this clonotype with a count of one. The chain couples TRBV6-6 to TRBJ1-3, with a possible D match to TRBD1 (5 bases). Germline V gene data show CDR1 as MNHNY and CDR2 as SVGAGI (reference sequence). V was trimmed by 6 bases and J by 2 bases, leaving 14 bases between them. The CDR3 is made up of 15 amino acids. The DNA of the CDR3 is TGTGCCAGCAGCTATGGACAAATGGCTGGAAACACCATATATTTT. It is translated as CASSYGQMAGNTIYF.

CDR3 in DNA: TGCAGCGTCCAACTAGGCGGGACAGGGGATCAGCCCCAGCATTTT. Its protein is CSVQLGGTGDQPQHF. This rearrangement joins TRBV29-1 to TRBJ1-5; 10 bases align to TRBD1. CDR1 is SQVTM and CDR2 is ANQGSEA in the germline V gene. This CDR3 is 15 amino acids long. V trimming: 6 bases; J trimming: 5 bases; junction bases outside the gene matches: 10.

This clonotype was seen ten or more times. In nucleotides, the CDR3 is TGTGCCAGCAGCCGACCGGGACTAGCAGAGTACGAGCAGTACTTC. Residues: CASSRPGLAEYEQYF. This chain joins TRBV7-2 and TRBJ2-7; 9 nucleotides match TRBD2. The V gene's germline CDR1 is SGHTA and CDR2 FQGNSA. With V trimmed by 5 bases and J by 4 bases, 9 bases remained unmatched. The CDR3 consists of 15 residues.

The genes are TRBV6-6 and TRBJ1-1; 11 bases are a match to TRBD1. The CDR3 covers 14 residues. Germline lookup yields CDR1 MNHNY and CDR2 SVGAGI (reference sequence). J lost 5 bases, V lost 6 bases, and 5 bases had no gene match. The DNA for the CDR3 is TGTGCCAGCAGGCTGGACAGGGGGCGAACTGAAGCTTTCTTT. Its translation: CASRLDRGRTEAFF.

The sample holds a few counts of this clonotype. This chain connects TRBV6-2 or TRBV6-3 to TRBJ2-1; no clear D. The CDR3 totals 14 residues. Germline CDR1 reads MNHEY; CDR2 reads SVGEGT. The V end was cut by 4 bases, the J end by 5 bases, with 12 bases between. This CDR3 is CASSFPITNNEQFF. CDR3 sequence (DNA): TGTGCCAGCAGTTTCCCTATTACTAACAATGAGCAGTTCTTC.

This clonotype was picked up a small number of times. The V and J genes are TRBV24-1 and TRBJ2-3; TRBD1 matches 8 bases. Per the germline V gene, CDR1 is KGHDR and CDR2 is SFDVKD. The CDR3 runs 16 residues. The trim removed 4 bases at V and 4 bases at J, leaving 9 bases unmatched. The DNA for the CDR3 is TGTGCCACCAGTGACCCAGGGGGCGGCCGCGCAGATACGCAGTATTTT. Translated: CATSDPGGGRADTQYF.

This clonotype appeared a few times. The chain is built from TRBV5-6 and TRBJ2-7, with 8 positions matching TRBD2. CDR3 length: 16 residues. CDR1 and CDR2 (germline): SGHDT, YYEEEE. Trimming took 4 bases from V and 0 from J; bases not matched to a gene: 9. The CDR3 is CASSLSLAGHSYEQYF. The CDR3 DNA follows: TGTGCCAGCAGCCTTTCCCTAGCGGGCCACTCCTACGAGCAGTACTTC.

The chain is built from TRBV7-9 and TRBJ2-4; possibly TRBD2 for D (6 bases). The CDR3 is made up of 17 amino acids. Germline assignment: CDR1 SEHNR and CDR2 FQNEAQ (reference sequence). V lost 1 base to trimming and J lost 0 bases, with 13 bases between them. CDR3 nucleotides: TGTGCCAGCAGCTTAGGCGGGAACTTTGTAGCCAAAAACATTCAGTACTTC. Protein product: CASSLGGNFVAKNIQYF.

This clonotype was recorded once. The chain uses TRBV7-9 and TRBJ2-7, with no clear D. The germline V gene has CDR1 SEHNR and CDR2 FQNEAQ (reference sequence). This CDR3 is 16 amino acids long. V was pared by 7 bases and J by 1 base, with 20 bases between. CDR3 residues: CASTSLSRWNSYEQYV. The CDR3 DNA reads TGTGCCAGCACAAGCTTATCCAGATGGAATTCCTACGAGCAGTACGTC.

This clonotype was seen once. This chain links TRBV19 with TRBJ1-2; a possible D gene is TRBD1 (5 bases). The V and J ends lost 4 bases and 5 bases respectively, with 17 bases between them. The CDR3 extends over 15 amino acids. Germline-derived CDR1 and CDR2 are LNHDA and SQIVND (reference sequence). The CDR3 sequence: CASSTPGSWEYGYTF. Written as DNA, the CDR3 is TGTGCCAGTAGTACGCCAGGGTCATGGGAATATGGCTACACCTTC.

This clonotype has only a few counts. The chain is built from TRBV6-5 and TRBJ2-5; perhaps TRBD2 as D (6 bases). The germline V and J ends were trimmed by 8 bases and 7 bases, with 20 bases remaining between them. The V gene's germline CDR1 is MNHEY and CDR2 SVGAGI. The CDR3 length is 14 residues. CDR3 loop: CASGRAGRVGTQYF. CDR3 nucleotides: TGTGCCAGCGGGCGCGCGGGAAGGGTCGGGACCCAGTACTTC.

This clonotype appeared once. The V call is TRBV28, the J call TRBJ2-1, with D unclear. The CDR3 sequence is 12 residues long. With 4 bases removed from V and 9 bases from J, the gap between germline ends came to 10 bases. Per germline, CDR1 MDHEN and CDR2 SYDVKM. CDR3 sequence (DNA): TGTGCCAGCAGTTCCCTGACTGGTGAGCAGTTCTTC. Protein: CASSSLTGEQFF.

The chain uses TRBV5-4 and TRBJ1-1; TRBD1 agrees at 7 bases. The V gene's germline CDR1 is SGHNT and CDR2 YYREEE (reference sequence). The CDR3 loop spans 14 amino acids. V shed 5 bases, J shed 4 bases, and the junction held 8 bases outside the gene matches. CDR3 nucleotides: TGTGCCAGCAGTATAAGACAGGGACTCACTGAAGCTTTCTTT. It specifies CASSIRQGLTEAFF.

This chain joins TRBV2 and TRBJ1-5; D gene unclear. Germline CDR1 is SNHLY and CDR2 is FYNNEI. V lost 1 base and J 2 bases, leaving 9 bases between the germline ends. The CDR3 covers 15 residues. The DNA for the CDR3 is TGTGCCAGCAGTGAAGATGGTTGGGGCAATCAGCCCCAGCATTTT. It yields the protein CASSEDGWGNQPQHF. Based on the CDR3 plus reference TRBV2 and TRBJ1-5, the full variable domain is EPEVTQTPSHQVTQMGQEVILRCVPISNHLYFYWYRQILGQKVEFLVSFYNNEISEKSEIFDDQFSVERPDGSNFTLKIRSTKLEDSAMYFCASSEDGWGNQPQHFGDGTRLSIL.

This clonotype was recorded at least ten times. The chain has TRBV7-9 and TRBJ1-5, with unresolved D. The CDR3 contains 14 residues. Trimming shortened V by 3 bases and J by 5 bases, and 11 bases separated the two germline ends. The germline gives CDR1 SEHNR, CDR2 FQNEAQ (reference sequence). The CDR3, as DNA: TGTGCCAGCAGCTTTTCCGGGGATTATCAGCCCCAGCATTTT. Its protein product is CASSFSGDYQPQHF.

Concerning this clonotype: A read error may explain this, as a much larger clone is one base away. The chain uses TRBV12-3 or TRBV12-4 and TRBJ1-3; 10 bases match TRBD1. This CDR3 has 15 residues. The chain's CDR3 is CAGSPDRGPGNTIYF. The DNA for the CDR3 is TGTGCCGGCAGTCCTGACAGGGGGCCTGGAAACACCATATATTTT.

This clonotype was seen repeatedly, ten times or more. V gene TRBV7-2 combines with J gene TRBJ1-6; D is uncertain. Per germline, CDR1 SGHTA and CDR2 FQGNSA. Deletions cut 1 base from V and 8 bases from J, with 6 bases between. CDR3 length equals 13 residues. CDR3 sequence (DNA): TGTGCCAGCAGCTTAGTGGGGTATTCACCCCTCCACTTT. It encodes CASSLVGYSPLHF.

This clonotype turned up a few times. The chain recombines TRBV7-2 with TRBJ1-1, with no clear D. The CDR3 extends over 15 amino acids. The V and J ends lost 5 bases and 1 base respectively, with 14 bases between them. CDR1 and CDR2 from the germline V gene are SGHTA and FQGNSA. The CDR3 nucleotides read TGTGCCAGCAGCCTAGGGCGGACTACGAACACTGAAGCTTTCTTT. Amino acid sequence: CASSLGRTTNTEAFF.

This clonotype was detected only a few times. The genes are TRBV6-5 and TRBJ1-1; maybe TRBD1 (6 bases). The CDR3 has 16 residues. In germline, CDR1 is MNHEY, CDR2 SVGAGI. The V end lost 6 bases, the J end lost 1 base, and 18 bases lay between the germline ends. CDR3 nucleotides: TGTGCCAGCAGAATAAGGGGGGACCTAGGGAACACTGAAGCTTTCTTT. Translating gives CASRIRGDLGNTEAFF.

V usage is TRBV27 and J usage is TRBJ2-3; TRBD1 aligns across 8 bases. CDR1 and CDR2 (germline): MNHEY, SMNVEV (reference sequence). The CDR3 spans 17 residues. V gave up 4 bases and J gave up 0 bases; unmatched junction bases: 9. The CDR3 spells CASSSDPRTGSTDTQYF. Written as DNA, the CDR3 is TGTGCCAGCAGTTCTGACCCCCGGACAGGGAGCACAGATACGCAGTATTTT.

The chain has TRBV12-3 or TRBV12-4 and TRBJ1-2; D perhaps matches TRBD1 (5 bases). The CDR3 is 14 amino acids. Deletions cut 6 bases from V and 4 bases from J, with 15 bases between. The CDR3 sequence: CASRTNGAAYGYTF. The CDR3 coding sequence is TGTGCCAGCAGAACCAATGGGGCAGCCTATGGCTACACCTTC.

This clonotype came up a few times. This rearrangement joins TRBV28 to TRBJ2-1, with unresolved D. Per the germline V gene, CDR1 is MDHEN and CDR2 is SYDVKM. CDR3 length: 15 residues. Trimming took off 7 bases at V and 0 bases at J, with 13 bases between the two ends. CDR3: CASTPFGFSYNEQFF. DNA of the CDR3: TGTGCCAGCACTCCATTCGGATTCTCCTACAATGAGCAGTTCTTC.

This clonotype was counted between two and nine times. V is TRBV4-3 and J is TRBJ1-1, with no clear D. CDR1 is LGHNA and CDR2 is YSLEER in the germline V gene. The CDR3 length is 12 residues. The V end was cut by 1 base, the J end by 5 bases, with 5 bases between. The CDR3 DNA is TGCGCCAGCAGCCAAGGATGGACTGAAGCTTTCTTT. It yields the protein CASSQGWTEAFF.